This T cell receptor (beta chain) was recovered during a study of T cells in Graves' hyperthyroidism and ophthalmopathy. Overall study results and limits: Also found in blood were most expanded thyroid clonotypes above 0.001.

At least ten counts were recorded for this clonotype. Its antigen is unknown. There were TCR beta CDR3 regions amplified from RNA transcripts. HTBI primers were used for first-round RT-PCR of the TCR CDR3. TCRdb called the multiplex PCR reads again in MiXCR, with one record for every CDR3 protein. Of around 380,000 distinct CDR3 sequences listed, approximately 13% are singletons. The sequence came from a man in his thirties or forties with Graves' hyperthyroidism that later progressed to Graves' ophthalmopathy. The sequencing input was blood.

In DNA, the CDR3 is TGTGCCAGCAGTTTAGCGCGACTAGATGCCGGGGAGCTGTTTTTT. Protein sequence: CASSLARLDAGELFF. The chain has TRBV12-3 or TRBV12-4 and TRBJ2-2; possibly TRBD2 for D (6 bases). The CDR3 has 15 residues. The germline V and J ends were trimmed by 0 bases and 6 bases, with 11 bases remaining between them.